Listed below are T cell receptor beta chains from one sample, sequenced in a study of T cell repertoires in cytomegalovirus infection. Their target antigens are unknown. In TCRdb, the reads were re-called with MiXCR into one record per CDR3 protein. Of a few hundred thousand distinct CDR3 sequences in the sample, around two fifths were seen once. This specimen consisted of cultured PBMCs, obtained from culture after CMV antigen stimulation. Receptors originate from a human donor in good health (CMV status not recorded). Some clones in this sample may be carry-over from other donors' samples. The CDR3 runs from the conserved cysteine through the conserved F or W.

>TRBV20-1|14
CSARGPNSNQPQHF
>TRBV29-1|11
CSVGTYYEQYF
>TRBV20-1|16
CSARDWERDPSGEQYF
>TRBV19|15
CASSDFGGFNYGYTF
>TRBV7-8|12
CASSLLLDGYTF
>TRBV7-4|13
CASKRDSGNTIYF
>TRBV6-1|14
CASRAVIGFEIQHF
>TRBV19|14
CASSGAANTGELFF
>TRBV12-3/TRBV12-4|16
CASSSPWRGSTDTQYF
>TRBV10-3|11
CATQGVDTQYF
>TRBV12-3/TRBV12-4|12
CASGGRGQPQHF
>TRBV27|15
CASSLTGGPYNEQFF
>TRBV19|15
CASSMRQGTSYEQYF
>TRBV5-4|15
CASSPTSGVQETQYF
>TRBV20-1|14
CSAYHRGREETQYF
>TRBV11-2|17
CASSFRADSRSNQPQHF
>TRBV9|15
CASSVDLTGGDGYTF
>TRBV7-2|16
CASSLEGVFTGNTIYF
>TRBV3-1|14
CASSQEDRGYGYTF
>TRBV12-3/TRBV12-4|15
CASSALAGGAGELFF
>TRBV9|14
CASDSGPAYNEQFF
>TRBV20-1|15
CSASFWRRGEYEQYF
>TRBV5-1|15
CASSLDRSYNSPLHF
>TRBV12-3/TRBV12-4|14
CASSRADGIYGYTF
>TRBV28|15
CASSLPSGQGGKLFF
>TRBV11-2|16
CASSSMGGPSTDTQYF
>TRBV7-2|18
CASSLGQGGDNPGYGYTF
>TRBV5-1|16
CASSLGPRGLFETQYF
>TRBV7-2|14
CASSLGGGPYEQYF
>TRBV6-1|13
CASSQQGSGGYTF
>TRBV10-3|13
CATGDRDHNEQFF